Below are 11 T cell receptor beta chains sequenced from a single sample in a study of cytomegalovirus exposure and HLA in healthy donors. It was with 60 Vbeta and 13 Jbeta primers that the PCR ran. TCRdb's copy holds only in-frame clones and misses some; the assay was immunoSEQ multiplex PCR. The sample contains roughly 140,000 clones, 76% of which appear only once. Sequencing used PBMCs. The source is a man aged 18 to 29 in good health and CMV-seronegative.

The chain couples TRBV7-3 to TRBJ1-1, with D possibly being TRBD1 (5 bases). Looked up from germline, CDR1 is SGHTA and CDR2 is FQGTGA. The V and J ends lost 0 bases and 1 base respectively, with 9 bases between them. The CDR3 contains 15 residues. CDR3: CASSLTTTGNTEAFF. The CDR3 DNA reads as TGTGCCAGCAGCTTAACCACTACAGGGAACACTGAAGCTTTCTTT.

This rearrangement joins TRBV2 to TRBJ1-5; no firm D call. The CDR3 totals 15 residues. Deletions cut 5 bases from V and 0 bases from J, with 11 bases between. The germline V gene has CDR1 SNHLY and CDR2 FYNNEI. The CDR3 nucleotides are TGTGCCAGCAGTCGCACAGAAAATAGCAATCAGCCCCAGCATTTT. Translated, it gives CASSRTENSNQPQHF.

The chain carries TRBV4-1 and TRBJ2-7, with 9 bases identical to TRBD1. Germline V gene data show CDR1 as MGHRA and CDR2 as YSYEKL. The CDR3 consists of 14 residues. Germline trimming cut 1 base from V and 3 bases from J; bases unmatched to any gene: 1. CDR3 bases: TGCGCCAGCAGCCAAGCGACAGGGGGCTACGAGCAGTACTTC. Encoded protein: CASSQATGGYEQYF.

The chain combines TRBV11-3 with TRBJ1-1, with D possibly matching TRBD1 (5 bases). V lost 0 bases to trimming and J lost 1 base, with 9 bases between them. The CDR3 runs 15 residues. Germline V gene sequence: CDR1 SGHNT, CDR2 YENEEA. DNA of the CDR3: TGTGCCAGCAGCTTAGAATGGGGCCCGAACACTGAAGCTTTCTTT. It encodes CASSLEWGPNTEAFF.

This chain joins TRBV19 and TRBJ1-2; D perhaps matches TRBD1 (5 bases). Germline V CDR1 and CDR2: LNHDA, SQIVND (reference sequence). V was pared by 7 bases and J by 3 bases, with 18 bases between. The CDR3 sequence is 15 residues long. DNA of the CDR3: TGTGCCAGTACCCTCGGGGCGGGACTCTACTATGGCTACACCTTC. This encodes CASTLGAGLYYGYTF.

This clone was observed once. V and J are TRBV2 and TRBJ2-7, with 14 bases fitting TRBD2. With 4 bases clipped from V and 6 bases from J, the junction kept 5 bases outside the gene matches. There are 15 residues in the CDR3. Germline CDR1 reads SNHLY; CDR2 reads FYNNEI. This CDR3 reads CASSGLAGGPGEQYF. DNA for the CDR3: TGTGCCAGCAGTGGACTAGCGGGAGGGCCCGGCGAGCAGTACTTC.

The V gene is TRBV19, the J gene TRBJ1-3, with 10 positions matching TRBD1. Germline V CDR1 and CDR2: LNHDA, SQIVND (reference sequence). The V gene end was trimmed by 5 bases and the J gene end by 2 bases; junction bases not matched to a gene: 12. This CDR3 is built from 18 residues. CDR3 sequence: CASSPRGQGKTTGNTIYF. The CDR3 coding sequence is TGTGCCAGTAGTCCCCGGGGACAGGGGAAAACTACTGGAAACACCATATATTTT. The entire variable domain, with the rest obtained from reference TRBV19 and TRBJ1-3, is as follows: DGGITQSPKYLFRKEGQNVTLSCEQNLNHDAMYWYRQDPGQGLRLIYYSQIVNDFQKGDIAEGYSVSREKKESFPLTVTSAQKNPTAFYLCASSPRGQGKTTGNTIYFGEGSWLTVV.

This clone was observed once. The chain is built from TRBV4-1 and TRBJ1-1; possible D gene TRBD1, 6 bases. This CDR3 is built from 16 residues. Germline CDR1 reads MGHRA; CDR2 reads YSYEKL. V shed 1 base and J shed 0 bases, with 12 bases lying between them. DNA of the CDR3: TGCGCCAGCAGCCAAGGGCAGGGGACTATGAACACTGAAGCTTTCTTT. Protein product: CASSQGQGTMNTEAFF.

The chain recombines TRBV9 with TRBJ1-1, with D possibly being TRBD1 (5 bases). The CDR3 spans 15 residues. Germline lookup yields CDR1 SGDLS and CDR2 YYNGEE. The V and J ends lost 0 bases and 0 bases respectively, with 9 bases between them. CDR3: CASSVVDRMNTEAFF. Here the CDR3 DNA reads TGTGCCAGCAGCGTAGTTGACAGAATGAACACTGAAGCTTTCTTT.

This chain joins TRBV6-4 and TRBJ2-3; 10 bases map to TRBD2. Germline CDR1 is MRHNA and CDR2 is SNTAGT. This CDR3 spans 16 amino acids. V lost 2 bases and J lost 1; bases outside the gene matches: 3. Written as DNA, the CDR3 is TGTGCCAGCAGTGACGCTAGCGGGAGAGGCACAGATACGCAGTATTTT. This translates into CASSDASGRGTDTQYF.

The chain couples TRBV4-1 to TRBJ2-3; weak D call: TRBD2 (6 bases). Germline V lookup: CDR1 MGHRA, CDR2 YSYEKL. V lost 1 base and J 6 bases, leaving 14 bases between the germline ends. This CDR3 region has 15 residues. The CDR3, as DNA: TGCGCCAGCAGCCAAGGGGCTAGCGCGTGGGATACGCAGTATTTT. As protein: CASSQGASAWDTQYF.